The 21 T cell receptor beta chains given below trace back to one sample, sequenced in a study of blood T cells in healthy people across ages. A second PCR, run for about 6 to 12 cycles, used a sample-barcoded 5' primer plus a J-beta primer mix. Using its own MiXCR run on the 5' RACE reads, TCRdb lists one record per CDR3 protein. This sample carries about a million distinct CDR3 sequences, 30% to 40% of them seen once, and the ten largest clones take about an eighth. The sample comprised blood. These receptors originate from a man between 18 and 35 years old in good health.

This clonotype came up a few times. The chain uses TRBV7-9 and TRBJ2-1, with D uncertain. Germline loops: CDR1 SEHNR, CDR2 FQNEAQ (reference sequence). The V end was cut by 3 bases, the J end by 8 bases, with 8 bases between. This CDR3 comprises 12 residues. Here the CDR3 reads CASSLKLDEQFF. The CDR3 bases are TGTGCCAGCAGCTTGAAGTTGGATGAGCAGTTCTTC.

The V call is TRBV7-9, the J call TRBJ2-1, with D possibly TRBD2 on 5 matching bases. V lost 5 bases and J lost 3, with 14 bases in between. Germline-derived CDR1 and CDR2 are SEHNR and FQNEAQ (reference sequence). The CDR3 extends over 15 amino acids. CDR3 loop: CASSKEEVNYNEQFF. The CDR3 DNA reads as TGTGCCAGCAGCAAAGAGGAGGTAAACTACAATGAGCAGTTCTTC.

The chain uses TRBV4-2 and TRBJ1-4; D not certain. CDR1 is LGHNA, CDR2 YNFKEQ, per germline. The CDR3 totals 16 residues. Trimming pared 0 bases from V and 5 bases from J, leaving 13 bases between. The CDR3 DNA reads as TGTGCCAGCAGCCAAGATTCGGCGGTGCGAAATGAAAAACTGTTTTTT. Its translation: CASSQDSAVRNEKLFF.

The chain joins TRBV5-1 to TRBJ1-4; D not resolved. V lost 0 bases and J 5 bases, leaving 11 bases between the germline ends. The CDR3 spans 15 residues. The germline CDR1 and CDR2 sequences are SGHRS and YFSETQ. The CDR3 DNA is TGCGCCAGCAGCTTGGAAGCAGGAGGCAATGAAAAACTGTTTTTT. It yields the protein CASSLEAGGNEKLFF.

The chain has TRBV10-3 and TRBJ1-5, with D possibly matching TRBD1 (6 bases). Germline lookup yields CDR1 ENHRY and CDR2 SYGVKD. The CDR3 loop spans 13 amino acids. The chain's CDR3 is CAGGESSNQPQHF. CDR3 coding DNA: TGTGCAGGGGGGGAATCTAGCAATCAGCCCCAGCATTTT.

This clonotype showed up just a few times. V and J are TRBV29-1 and TRBJ1-2; D ambiguous. V was cut by 7 bases and J by 4 bases, with 10 bases left in between. The CDR3 is made up of 11 amino acids. Germline V CDR1 and CDR2: SQVTM, ANQGSEA. The CDR3 DNA follows: TGCAGCGGTGGTCGAGTCTATGGCTACACCTTC. Its translation is CSGGRVYGYTF.

This chain uses TRBV4-1 with TRBJ1-5; unclear D gene. This CDR3 contains 17 residues. Trimming took 4 bases from V and 0 from J, leaving 16 bases between them. Germline lookup yields CDR1 MGHRA and CDR2 YSYEKL. CDR3 residues: CASSPTERSTSNQPQHF. The CDR3 DNA reads TGCGCCAGCAGCCCTACGGAGCGGTCCACTAGCAATCAGCCCCAGCATTTT.

This clonotype occurred a few times. The chain uses TRBV7-2 and TRBJ2-3; no clear D gene. Trimming took 1 base from V and 4 from J, leaving 12 bases between them. This CDR3 has 15 amino acids. Germline lookup yields CDR1 SGHTA and CDR2 FQGNSA. In nucleotides, the CDR3 is TGTGCCAGCAGCTTAGACGGGTTGGTGGCAGATACGCAGTATTTT. Translation gives CASSLDGLVADTQYF.

This clonotype was counted only a few times. The V call is TRBV30, the J call TRBJ1-2, with a weak D call TRBD1 (5 bases). CDR1 and CDR2 from the germline V gene are GTSNPN and SVGIG (reference sequence). The germline V and J ends were trimmed by 3 bases and 6 bases, with 20 bases remaining between them. This CDR3 spans 15 amino acids. CDR3 sequence: CAWRIGALEPDGYTF. The CDR3 region has the DNA TGTGCCTGGAGGATTGGGGCCCTGGAGCCGGATGGCTACACCTTC.

The V gene is TRBV7-9, the J gene TRBJ2-1; D uncertain. Deletions cut 5 bases from V and 1 base from J, with 15 bases between. Germline CDR1 reads SEHNR; CDR2 reads FQNEAQ (reference sequence). The CDR3 runs 16 residues. The CDR3 here is CASSLLYLRSYNEQFF. The DNA for the CDR3 is TGTGCCAGCAGCCTGCTTTACTTGAGATCCTACAATGAGCAGTTCTTC. The complete variable domain, with remaining parts taken from reference TRBV7-9 and TRBJ2-1, reads DTGVSQNPRHKITKRGQNVTFRCDPISEHNRLYWYRQTLGQGPEFLTYFQNEAQLEKSRLLSDRFSAERPKGSFSTLEIQRTEQGDSAMYLCASSLLYLRSYNEQFFGPGTRLTVL.

This clonotype was picked up a small number of times. CDR3 in amino acids: CASSQDWASGNNEQFF. The CDR3 region has the DNA TGCGCCAGCAGCCAAGATTGGGCTAGCGGGAACAATGAGCAGTTCTTC. The chain combines TRBV4-3 with TRBJ2-1; 9 bases are a match to TRBD2. The ends lost 0 bases at V and 5 bases at J; junction bases unmatched: 5. Germline assignment: CDR1 LGHNA and CDR2 YSLEER. The CDR3 covers 16 residues.

The chain joins TRBV4-1 to TRBJ1-1; weak D call: TRBD1 (5 bases). This CDR3 comprises 15 residues. V lost 0 bases and J lost 3, with 11 bases in between. Germline loops: CDR1 MGHRA, CDR2 YSYEKL. CDR3 sequence: CASSQENRRYTEAFF. In DNA form, the CDR3 reads TGCGCCAGCAGCCAAGAAAACAGGAGATACACTGAAGCTTTCTTT.

The chain recombines TRBV5-6 with TRBJ2-5; 7 bases fit TRBD2. Per germline, CDR1 SGHDT and CDR2 YYEEEE. The ends lost 0 bases at V and 6 bases at J; junction bases unmatched: 8. This CDR3 contains 15 residues. The CDR3 sequence: CASSLGRTSRKTQYF. The CDR3 DNA is TGTGCCAGCAGCTTGGGACGGACTAGTCGGAAGACCCAGTACTTC.

This sequence joins TRBV29-1 and TRBJ2-2; perhaps TRBD2 as D (6 bases). Trimming shortened V by 5 bases and J by 0 bases, and 13 bases separated the two germline ends. Germline CDR1 SQVTM, CDR2 ANQGSEA. The CDR3 spans 15 residues. The CDR3 sequence is CSVTKGTANTGELFF. Written as DNA, the CDR3 is TGCAGCGTTACGAAAGGGACTGCGAACACCGGGGAGCTGTTTTTT.

This clonotype was observed many times. This sequence joins TRBV20-1 and TRBJ2-3, with D possibly being TRBD1 (5 bases). CDR1 and CDR2 (germline): DFQATT, SNEGSKA (reference sequence). This CDR3 has 15 amino acids. Trimming left V 6 bases short and J 1 base short, with 17 bases between. Here the CDR3 reads CSALSATARTDTQYF. The CDR3 nucleotides read TGCAGTGCCCTAAGCGCGACAGCCCGCACAGATACGCAGTATTTT.

This clonotype was picked up a small number of times. This could be a read error, since a much larger clone is one nucleotide away. The chain recombines TRBV2 with TRBJ2-1; D not certain. This CDR3 is 15 amino acids long. V lost 6 bases to trimming and J lost 13 bases, with 25 bases between them. CDR1 SNHLY and CDR2 FYNNEI come from the germline V gene. CDR3 coding DNA: TGTGCCAGCAGAGCTGGCGCGGCGTACGAAGAGACCCAGTTCTTC. Translation gives CASRAGAAYEETQFF.

The V call is TRBV20-1, the J call TRBJ2-3, with D uncertain. Between the trimmed V and J ends, which lost 1 base and 0 bases, there was a span of 11 bases. Germline V gene data show CDR1 as DFQATT and CDR2 as SNEGSKA (reference sequence). The CDR3 has 15 amino acids. CDR3 nucleotide sequence: TGCAGTGCTAGAGCAGGAGCCGATAGCACAGATACGCAGTATTTT. Its protein is CSARAGADSTDTQYF.

In regard to this clonotype: Compared with germline, one end of the junction differs, possibly owing to a read error. J is TRBJ1-2 and V is TRBV10-3, with a tentative D call TRBD1 (6 bases). The V gene's germline CDR1 is ENHRY and CDR2 SYGVKD. There are 13 residues in the CDR3. CDR3 in amino acids: CTISSRTEGGYTF. The CDR3 DNA follows: TGTACCATCAGTTCGAGGACAGAGGGCGGCTACACCTTC.

Only a few counts were recorded for this clonotype. V and J are TRBV7-9 and TRBJ2-4, with 10 bases matching TRBD1. CDR3 length: 18 residues. Germline V gives CDR1 SEHNR, CDR2 FQNEAQ (reference sequence). The ends lost 1 base at V and 3 bases at J; junction bases unmatched: 9. In DNA, the CDR3 is TGTGCCAGCAGCTTAGGTGGGACAGGGGCCTTGGGCAAAAACATTCAGTACTTC. Translating gives CASSLGGTGALGKNIQYF.

In this sample, this clonotype turned up a few times. This chain joins TRBV2 and TRBJ2-7; D unclear. Germline-derived CDR1 and CDR2 are SNHLY and FYNNEI. The CDR3 runs to 14 residues. Between the trimmed V and J ends, which lost 4 bases and 4 bases, there was a span of 14 bases. CDR3 DNA: TGTGCCAGCAGTGTAATCGCAAGCTTGTACGAGCAGTACTTC. It is translated as CASSVIASLYEQYF.

The chain recombines TRBV4-1 with TRBJ2-7; tentatively, D is TRBD1 or TRBD2 (7 bases each). The J call is uncertain, as TRBJ2-5 better fits the DNA end. The CDR3 loop spans 14 amino acids. CDR1 MGHRA and CDR2 YSYEKL come from the germline V gene. CDR3 protein: CASSDRQGGETQYF. Written as DNA, the CDR3 is TGCGCCAGCAGCGATAGACAGGGAGGGGAGACCCAGTACTTC.